The 9 T cell receptor beta chains listed next were all sequenced from one sample in a study of early T cells in non-severe SARS-CoV-2 infection. TCRdb re-analysed the 5' RACE reads in MiXCR, keeping a single row per CDR3 protein. The sample lists around 70,000 distinct CDR3 sequences, roughly 10% occurring once. The specimen sequenced was whole blood. These receptor sequences come from an adult who was a healthcare worker with PCR-confirmed SARS-CoV-2 infection or an uninfected control (not recorded which).

This clonotype was counted between two and nine times. The V call is TRBV7-9, the J call TRBJ2-3; D is unclear. CDR1 SEHNR and CDR2 FQNEAQ come from the germline V gene (reference sequence). V was trimmed by 6 bases and J by 3 bases, leaving 7 bases between them. The CDR3 consists of 12 residues. The DNA for the CDR3 is TGTGCCAGCAGAAGGGTGACAGATACGCAGTATTTT. Translating gives CASRRVTDTQYF.

This clonotype showed up just a few times. This chain uses TRBV5-1 with TRBJ2-7; D uncertain. This CDR3 has 14 residues. Germline V gives CDR1 SGHRS, CDR2 YFSETQ. V dropped 3 bases and J dropped 6 bases, with 16 bases sitting between them. The CDR3 DNA reads TGCGCCAGCAGCTCAGACCGGCCTGGCGGCGAGCAGTACTTC. Translated, it gives CASSSDRPGGEQYF.

This clonotype appeared a few times. The genes are TRBV14 and TRBJ2-1, with D hard to call. Trimming shortened V by 2 bases and J by 6 bases, and 17 bases separated the two germline ends. The CDR3 loop spans 16 amino acids. Germline V CDR1 and CDR2: SGHDN, FVKESK. CDR3 nucleotide sequence: TGTGCCAGCAGCCAACCTTTTAGGACCCGAGGCAATGAGCAGTTCTTC. Protein: CASSQPFRTRGNEQFF.

This sequence joins TRBV9 and TRBJ2-1; 10 positions match TRBD2. V gave up 3 bases and J gave up 7 bases; unmatched junction bases: 7. The CDR3 loop spans 15 amino acids. Germline V gene data show CDR1 as SGDLS and CDR2 as YYNGEE. Here the CDR3 reads CASSASWTSGNEQFF. As DNA, the CDR3 is TGTGCCAGCAGCGCCAGCTGGACTAGCGGTAATGAGCAGTTCTTC.

This clonotype came up many times. This chain joins TRBV5-4 and TRBJ2-2; D not resolved. Germline V lookup: CDR1 SGHNT, CDR2 YYREEE (reference sequence). The CDR3 sequence is 12 residues long. The V and J ends lost 7 bases and 7 bases respectively, with 11 bases between them. CDR3 residues: CASSVPDGELFF. In DNA, the CDR3 is TGTGCCAGCTCCGTCCCAGACGGGGAGCTGTTTTTT.

This clonotype was picked up a small number of times. The V and J genes are TRBV6-6 and TRBJ1-2; no clear D. CDR1 is MNHNY and CDR2 is SVGAGI in the germline V gene (reference sequence). The length of the CDR3 is 11 residues. The ends were cut back, 5 bases at V and 8 bases at J, with 9 bases in the middle. The CDR3 coding sequence is TGTGCCAGCAGTACGGATGGCGGCTACACCTTC. It specifies CASSTDGGYTF.

This chain connects TRBV20-1 to TRBJ2-7, with D perhaps given as TRBD1 or TRBD2 (5 bases each). Per the germline V gene, CDR1 is DFQATT and CDR2 is SNEGSKA (reference sequence). This CDR3 spans 14 amino acids. With 6 bases removed from V and 1 base from J, the gap between germline ends came to 16 bases. Here the CDR3 DNA reads TGCAGTGCCCGAGATTGGGACGGTTCCTACGAGCAGTACTTC. Its protein is CSARDWDGSYEQYF.

This clonotype has ten or more counts. The V and J genes are TRBV10-3 and TRBJ2-2; 7 bases map to TRBD2. V trimming: 4 bases; J trimming: 6 bases; junction bases outside the gene matches: 5. CDR1 and CDR2 from the germline V gene are ENHRY and SYGVKD. The CDR3 extends over 14 amino acids. Here the CDR3 reads CAISGLASAGELFF. CDR3 DNA: TGTGCCATCAGTGGACTAGCTTCGGCCGGGGAGCTGTTTTTT.

This clonotype has only one observation. The chain is built from TRBV9 and TRBJ2-3; maybe TRBD1 (5 bases). The CDR3 totals 12 residues. Trimming left V 10 bases short and J 2 bases short, with 11 bases between. Per the germline V gene, CDR1 is SGDLS and CDR2 is YYNGEE. CDR3 nucleotide sequence: TGTGCCGGGGAACAGGTCACAGATACGCAGTATTTT. Encoded protein: CAGEQVTDTQYF.